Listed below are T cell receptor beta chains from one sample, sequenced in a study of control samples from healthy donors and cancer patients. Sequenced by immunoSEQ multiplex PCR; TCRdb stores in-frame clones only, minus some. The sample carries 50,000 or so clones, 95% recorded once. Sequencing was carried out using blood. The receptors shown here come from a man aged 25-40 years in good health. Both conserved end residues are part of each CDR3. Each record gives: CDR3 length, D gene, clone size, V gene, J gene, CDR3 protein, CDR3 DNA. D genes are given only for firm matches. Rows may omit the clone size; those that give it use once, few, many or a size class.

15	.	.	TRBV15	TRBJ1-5	CATSRDRGSNQPQHF	TGTGCCACCAGCAGAGACAGGGGAAGCAATCAGCCCCAGCATTTT
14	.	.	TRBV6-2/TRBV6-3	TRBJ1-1	CASSYSGEGTEAFF	TGTGCCAGCAGCTACTCGGGGGAGGGCACTGAAGCTTTCTTT
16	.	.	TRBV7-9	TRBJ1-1	CASSPRTDSKNTEAFF	TGTGCCAGCAGCCCCCGAACGGACAGCAAGAACACTGAAGCTTTCTTT
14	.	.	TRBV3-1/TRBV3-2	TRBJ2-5	CASSPRRAGETQYF	TGTGCCAGCAGCCCGCGACGGGCTGGAGAGACCCAGTACTTC
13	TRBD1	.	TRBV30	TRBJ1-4	CAWRKTGNEKLFF	TGTGCCTGGAGAAAGACAGGGAATGAAAAACTGTTTTTT
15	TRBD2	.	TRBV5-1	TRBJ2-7	CASSLLAGGTGEQYF	TGCGCCAGCAGCTTACTAGCGGGAGGGACGGGAGAGCAGTACTTC
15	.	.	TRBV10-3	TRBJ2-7	CAISEIGTFSYEQYF	TGTGCCATCAGTGAGATAGGGACTTTCTCCTACGAGCAGTACTTC
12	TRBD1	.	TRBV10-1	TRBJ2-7	CASSTGQYEQYF	TGCGCCAGCAGTACGGGACAGTACGAGCAGTACTTC
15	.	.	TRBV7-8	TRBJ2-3	CATNPSRQGTDTQYF	TGTGCCACCAACCCAAGTCGGCAGGGAACAGATACGCAGTATTTT
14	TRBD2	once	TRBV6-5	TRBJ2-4	CASSRTSGLNIQYF	TGTGCCAGCAGTCGGACTAGCGGCCTAAACATTCAGTACTTC
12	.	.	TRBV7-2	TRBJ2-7	CASSVQGYEQYF	TGTGCCAGCAGCGTACAGGGATACGAGCAGTACTTC
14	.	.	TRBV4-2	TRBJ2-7	CASSPSAGSYEQYF	TGTGCCAGCAGCCCGTCGGCAGGGTCCTACGAGCAGTACTTC
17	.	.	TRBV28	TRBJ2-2	CASRQGRGGGSTGELFF	TGTGCCAGCAGACAGGGGAGAGGGGGAGGGTCAACCGGGGAGCTGTTTTTT
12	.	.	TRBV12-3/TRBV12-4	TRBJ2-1	CASSFPAPEQFF	TGTGCCAGCAGTTTTCCGGCCCCTGAGCAGTTCTTC
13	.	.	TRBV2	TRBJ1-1	CASRDNPGTEAFF	TGTGCCAGCAGGGACAATCCCGGCACTGAAGCTTTCTTT
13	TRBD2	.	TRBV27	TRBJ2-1	CASTWTSGGEQFF	TGTGCCAGCACCTGGACTAGCGGCGGTGAGCAGTTCTTC
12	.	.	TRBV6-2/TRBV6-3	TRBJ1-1	CASSETVPEAFF	TGTGCCAGCAGCGAGACAGTTCCCGAAGCTTTCTTT
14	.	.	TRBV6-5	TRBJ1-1	CASSLRGGGTEAFF	TGTGCCAGCAGTTTGAGGGGAGGGGGGACTGAAGCTTTCTTT
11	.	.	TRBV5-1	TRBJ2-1	CASSFPGEQFF	TGCGCCAGCAGCTTCCCCGGTGAGCAGTTCTTC
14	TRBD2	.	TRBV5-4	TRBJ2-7	CASSPGGTPYEQYF	TGTGCCAGCAGCCCGGGGGGGACGCCCTACGAGCAGTACTTC
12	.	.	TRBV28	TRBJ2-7	CATQSQFYEQYF	TGTGCCACCCAAAGCCAGTTCTACGAGCAGTACTTC
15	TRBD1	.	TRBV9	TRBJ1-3	CASSGGQSSGNTIYF	TGTGCCAGCAGCGGGGGACAGAGCTCTGGAAACACCATATATTTT
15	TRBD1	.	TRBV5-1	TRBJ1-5	CASSRTGDSNQPQHF	TGCGCCAGCAGCCGGACAGGGGATAGCAATCAGCCCCAGCATTTT
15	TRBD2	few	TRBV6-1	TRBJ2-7	CASSERLAGAYEQYF	TGTGCCAGCAGTGAACGGCTAGCGGGAGCCTACGAGCAGTACTTC
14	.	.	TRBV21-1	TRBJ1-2	CASSTHITGQGYTF	TGTGCCAGCAGCACTCATATCACAGGTCAAGGCTACACCTTC
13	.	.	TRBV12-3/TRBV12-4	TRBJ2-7	CASSLFSRYEQYF	TGTGCCAGCAGTTTGTTCAGTAGGTACGAGCAGTACTTC
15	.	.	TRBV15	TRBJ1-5	CATSRGGRVGQPQHF	TGTGCCACCAGCAGAGGGGGCAGGGTGGGGCAGCCCCAGCATTTT
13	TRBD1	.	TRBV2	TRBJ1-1	CASSTGGSTEAFF	TGTGCCAGCAGTACAGGGGGCAGTACTGAAGCTTTCTTT
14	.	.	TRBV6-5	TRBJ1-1	CASSRTGTNTEAFF	TGTGCCAGCAGTCGCACAGGCACGAACACTGAAGCTTTCTTT
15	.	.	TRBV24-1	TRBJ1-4	CATSPTGGETEKLFF	TGTGCCACCAGCCCAACGGGGGGGGAGACTGAAAAACTGTTTTTT
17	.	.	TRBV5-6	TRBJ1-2	CASSLNGARLANYGYTF	TGTGCCAGCAGCTTGAACGGAGCCCGGTTAGCTAACTATGGCTACACCTTC
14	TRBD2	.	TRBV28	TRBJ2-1	CASRRTSGSNEQFF	TGTGCCAGCAGGCGGACTAGCGGGAGCAACGAGCAGTTCTTC
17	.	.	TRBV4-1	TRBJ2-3	CASSLTVRTLLTDTQYF	TGCGCCAGCAGTCTAACAGTCAGGACACTACTCACAGATACGCAGTATTTT